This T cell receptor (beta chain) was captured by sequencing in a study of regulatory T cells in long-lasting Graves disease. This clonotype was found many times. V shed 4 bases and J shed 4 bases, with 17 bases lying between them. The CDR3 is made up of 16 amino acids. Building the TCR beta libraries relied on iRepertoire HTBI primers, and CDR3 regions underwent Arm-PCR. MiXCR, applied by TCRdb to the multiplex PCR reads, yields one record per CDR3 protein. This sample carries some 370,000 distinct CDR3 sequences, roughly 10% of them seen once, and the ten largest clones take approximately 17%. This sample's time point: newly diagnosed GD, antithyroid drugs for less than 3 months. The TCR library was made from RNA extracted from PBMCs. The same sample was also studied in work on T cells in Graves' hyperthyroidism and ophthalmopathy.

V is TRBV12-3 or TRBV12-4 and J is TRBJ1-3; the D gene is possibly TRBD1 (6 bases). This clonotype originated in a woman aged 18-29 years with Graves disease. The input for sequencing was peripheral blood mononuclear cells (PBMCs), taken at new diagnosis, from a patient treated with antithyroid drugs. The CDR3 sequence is CASSSRPGGSGNTIYF. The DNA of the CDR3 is TGTGCCAGCAGTTCCCGTCCGGGGGGCTCGGGAAACACCATATATTTT.